Each of the 24 T cell receptor beta chains below was sequenced from the same sample in a study of blood T cell repertoires in COVID-19. The protocol was immunoSEQ multiplex PCR, while the TCRdb copy is restricted to in-frame clones and leaves out a portion. The sample consists of some 180,000 clones, over 75% of them appearing once. The sequenced material came from peripheral blood. The source is a man aged 45-65 years with COVID-19, enrolled during active disease.

The rearrangement links TRBV27 to TRBJ1-5, with 9 nucleotides matching TRBD1. The CDR3 sequence is 15 residues long. Germline V gene lookup returns CDR1 MNHEY and CDR2 SMNVEV (reference sequence). The V segment lost 6 bases and the J segment 6 bases; nucleotides outside the gene matches: 9. The CDR3 reads CASSLGQGHLQPQHF. In nucleotides, the CDR3 is TGTGCCAGCAGCTTGGGACAGGGCCACCTTCAGCCCCAGCATTTT.

The chain uses TRBV5-1 and TRBJ2-2; 13 positions match TRBD2. The CDR3 consists of 17 residues. After removal of 4 bases from V and 4 bases from J, the junction contained 7 bases not matched to a gene. CDR1 is SGHRS and CDR2 is YFSETQ in the germline V gene. DNA of the CDR3: TGCGCCAGCAGCCACGGACTAGCGGGAGTCTCCACCGGGGAGCTGTTTTTT. This encodes CASSHGLAGVSTGELFF.

V gene TRBV21-1 combines with J gene TRBJ2-3; TRBD2 is the table's D call, not checked against the DNA. TRBV21-1 is a documented pseudogene. The CDR3 runs to 17 residues. CDR3 loop: CASSKALREWVTDTQYF. CDR3 coding DNA: TGTGCCAGCAGCAAAGCCTTGAGGGAGTGGGTCACAGATACGCAGTATTTT.

The V gene is TRBV3-1 (or the pseudogene TRBV3-2), the J gene TRBJ1-2; 12 nucleotides line up with TRBD1. Trimming cost V 0 bases and J 0 bases; bases outside gene matches: 11. Per the germline V gene, CDR1 is LGHDT and CDR2 is YNNKEL (reference sequence). This CDR3 region has 20 residues. In DNA form, the CDR3 reads TGTGCCAGCAGCCAAGAAAGGGAGCGGGACAGGGGGCATCCTAACTATGGCTACACCTTC. Its protein product is CASSQERERDRGHPNYGYTF.

The J gene is TRBJ2-7, the V gene TRBV5-4; the match to TRBD2 covers 7 bases. Germline V gene data show CDR1 as SGHNT and CDR2 as YYREEE (reference sequence). Trimming cost V 4 bases and J 2 bases; bases outside gene matches: 6. CDR3 length: 14 amino acids. DNA of the CDR3: TGTGCCAGCAGCCATGGGACTACACCCTACGAGCAGTACTTC. This sequence encodes CASSHGTTPYEQYF.

The CDR3 loop is CASSPSRHQPQHF. CDR3 DNA sequence: TGTGCCAGCAGCCCGTCGCGGCATCAGCCCCAGCATTTT. The J gene is TRBJ1-5, the V gene TRBV7-2; no clear D gene. The CDR3 runs 13 residues. V gave up 5 bases and J gave up 5 bases, with 10 bases separating them. Germline V gene sequence: CDR1 SGHTA, CDR2 FQGNSA. Looking up the rest from reference TRBV7-2 and TRBJ1-5 gives the full variable domain: GAGVSQSPSNKVTEKGKDVELRCDPISGHTALYWYRQSLGQGLEFLIYFQGNSAPDKSGLPSDRFSAERTGGSVSTLTIQRTQQEDSAVYLCASSPSRHQPQHFGDGTRLSIL.

The chain is built from TRBV19 and TRBJ1-2; TRBD1 is a possible D gene (6 bases). The germline V gene has CDR1 LNHDA and CDR2 SQIVND (reference sequence). The V end lost 0 bases, the J end lost 8 bases, and 19 bases lay between the germline ends. CDR3 length: 16 residues. The CDR3 DNA is TGTGCCAGTAGTATAGATTTGGCGCCGACAGGTCGAGGCTACACCTTC. Translation: CASSIDLAPTGRGYTF. Drawing the rest from reference TRBV19 and TRBJ1-2, the complete variable domain is DGGITQSPKYLFRKEGQNVTLSCEQNLNHDAMYWYRQDPGQGLRLIYYSQIVNDFQKGDIAEGYSVSREKKESFPLTVTSAQKNPTAFYLCASSIDLAPTGRGYTFGSGTRLTVV.

The J gene is TRBJ2-7, the V gene TRBV5-1, with D hard to call. V lost 0 bases and J lost 3, with 13 bases in between. From germline, CDR1 is SGHRS and CDR2 YFSETQ. CDR3 length equals 15 residues. As DNA, the CDR3 is TGCGCCAGCAGCTTGGCGAGGAGCGAGCGCTACGAGCAGTACTTC. This gives the protein CASSLARSERYEQYF.

This chain uses TRBV28 with TRBJ2-2, with 8 bases matching TRBD1. Germline loops: CDR1 MDHEN, CDR2 SYDVKM. Trimming removed 4 bases from V and 4 bases from J; junction bases left unmatched: 14. The CDR3 contains 18 residues. In DNA form, the CDR3 reads TGTGCCAGCAGTTCACTAGGGACTGGACAGGGACGCACCGGGGAGCTGTTTTTT. Residues: CASSSLGTGQGRTGELFF.

V and J are TRBV3-1 (or the pseudogene TRBV3-2) and TRBJ1-4; TRBD1 aligns across 7 bases. Germline CDR1 is LGHDT and CDR2 is YNNKEL (reference sequence). CDR3 length: 17 amino acids. The V and J ends lost 5 bases and 6 bases, in that order; junction bases with no gene match: 15. Here the CDR3 reads CASSARQGVPAYEKLFF. Written as DNA, the CDR3 is TGTGCCAGCAGCGCACGACAGGGCGTTCCGGCTTATGAAAAACTGTTTTTT.

The chain is built from TRBV14 and TRBJ2-2; weak D call: TRBD2 (6 bases). The CDR3 contains 14 residues. Trimming shortened V by 8 bases and J by 1 base, and 11 bases separated the two germline ends. CDR1 is SGHDN and CDR2 is FVKESK in the germline V gene. The CDR3 sequence: CASGRQGNTGELFF. In nucleotides, the CDR3 is TGTGCCAGCGGGAGGCAGGGGAACACCGGGGAGCTGTTTTTT.

The CDR3 spells CASSLGASGRITDTQYF. The CDR3 DNA sequence: TGCGCCAGCAGCTTGGGGGCTAGCGGGAGGATCACAGATACGCAGTATTTT. The gene calls are TRBV5-1 and TRBJ2-3; 11 bases are shared with TRBD2. From germline, CDR1 is SGHRS and CDR2 YFSETQ. The length of the CDR3 is 17 residues. J gave up 2 bases and V 0 bases, and 5 bases lay outside the gene matches.

CDR3 nucleotide sequence: TGTGCCAGCAGTTGGGAGGGACGAATTAATTCACCCCTCCACTTT. This codes for CASSWEGRINSPLHF. The J gene is TRBJ1-6, the V gene TRBV27; possible D gene TRBD1, 5 bases. CDR1 and CDR2 (germline): MNHEY, SMNVEV (reference sequence). Trimming took 4 bases from V and 6 from J, leaving 13 bases between them. The CDR3 contains 15 residues.

This clone is a singleton in its sample. The V gene is TRBV11-1, the J gene TRBJ2-7; D is uncertain. V lost 5 bases to trimming and J lost 6 bases, with 20 bases between them. This CDR3 is built from 15 residues. CDR1 is SGHAT and CDR2 is FQDESV in the germline V gene (reference sequence). CDR3 loop: CASSPRPFTTGEQYF. CDR3 nucleotides: TGTGCCAGCAGCCCCAGACCGTTTACCACGGGCGAGCAGTACTTC.

This clone was seen only a few times. J is TRBJ1-3 and V is TRBV4-1; D is uncertain. V lost 0 bases and J 0 bases, leaving 12 bases between the germline ends. This CDR3 region has 17 residues. In germline, CDR1 is MGHRA, CDR2 YSYEKL. Here the CDR3 DNA reads TGCGCCAGCAGCCAAGATCGGGGTAGCTCCTCTGGAAACACCATATATTTT. Its translation: CASSQDRGSSSGNTIYF.

The V and J genes are TRBV12-3 or TRBV12-4 and TRBJ2-1; unclear D gene. This CDR3 region has 11 residues. Trimming cost V 11 bases and J 7 bases, with 12 bases left between them. The DNA for the CDR3 is TGTGCCTCCGGCGCGAGGAATGAGCAGTTCTTC. Its protein product is CASGARNEQFF.

Remarks on this clone: The sample has other DNA sequences that encode this CDR3 too. This CDR3 reads CASSLTVNTEAFF. The CDR3 bases are TGTGCCAGCAGCCTGACAGTTAACACTGAAGCTTTCTTT. The chain uses TRBV7-3 and TRBJ1-1; the D gene is possibly TRBD1 (5 bases). The germline V gene encodes CDR1 SGHTA and CDR2 FQGTGA. This CDR3 has 13 amino acids. The V end was cut by 5 bases, the J end by 2 bases, with 9 bases between.

The CDR3 loop reads CASSQPWTSGLSSYNEQFF. DNA for the CDR3: TGTGCCAGCAGCCAGCCGTGGACTAGCGGCTTAAGCTCCTACAATGAGCAGTTCTTC. The V and J genes are TRBV14 and TRBJ2-1; the match to TRBD2 covers 10 bases. Per the germline V gene, CDR1 is SGHDN and CDR2 is FVKESK. The CDR3 is made up of 19 amino acids. Trimming took 3 bases from V and 0 from J; bases not matched to a gene: 11.

This clone is a singleton in its sample. This chain uses TRBV29-1 with TRBJ2-1, with D possibly matching TRBD1 (6 bases). The CDR3 contains 16 residues. Trimming shortened V by 8 bases and J by 4 bases, and 24 bases separated the two germline ends. CDR1 SQVTM and CDR2 ANQGSEA come from the germline V gene. CDR3 DNA sequence: TGCAGCATCACTCATACCAGCAAAGACAGGTACAATGAGCAGTTCTTC. It is translated as CSITHTSKDRYNEQFF.

CDR3 region: CASSLDRGSNQPQHF. CDR3 DNA sequence: TGTGCCAGCAGCCTGGACAGGGGGAGCAATCAGCCCCAGCATTTT. V gene TRBV6-5 combines with J gene TRBJ1-5; the match to TRBD1 covers 10 bases. Germline CDR1 MNHEY, CDR2 SVGAGI. CDR3 size: 15 residues. J gave up 1 base and V 6 bases, and 3 bases lay outside the gene matches.

The chain joins TRBV5-1 to TRBJ2-3; possibly TRBD1 for D (6 bases). Looked up from germline, CDR1 is SGHRS and CDR2 is YFSETQ. The CDR3 is made up of 16 amino acids. V was clipped by 2 bases and J by 0 bases, with 13 bases between them. The CDR3 DNA reads TGCGCCAGCAGCTTTGGACAGACAAAAAGCACAGATACGCAGTATTTT. Amino acid sequence: CASSFGQTKSTDTQYF.

The chain joins TRBV10-3 to TRBJ1-2; 9 bases agree with TRBD1. With V trimmed by 7 bases and J by 2 bases, 5 bases remained unmatched. The CDR3 spans 14 residues. The V gene's germline CDR1 is ENHRY and CDR2 SYGVKD. CDR3 sequence (DNA): TGTGCCATCACTACCGGGACAGGGAACTATGGCTACACCTTC. Translated: CAITTGTGNYGYTF.

V gene TRBV5-1 combines with J gene TRBJ1-5, with 9 bases fitting TRBD1. The CDR3 sequence is 15 residues long. In germline, CDR1 is SGHRS, CDR2 YFSETQ. V trimming: 1 base; J trimming: 4 bases; junction bases outside the gene matches: 3. CDR3 region: CASSLTGTGNQPQHF. CDR3 nucleotides: TGCGCCAGCAGCTTGACCGGGACAGGGAATCAGCCCCAGCATTTT.

V gene TRBV9 combines with J gene TRBJ2-7; D perhaps matches TRBD1 (6 bases). From germline, CDR1 is SGDLS and CDR2 YYNGEE. CDR3 length: 13 amino acids. The ends were cut back, 3 bases at V and 4 bases at J, with 11 bases in the middle. The CDR3 DNA reads as TGTGCCAGCAGCGCCACAGGGATGTACGAGCAGTACTTC. Translated: CASSATGMYEQYF.